These 3 T cell receptor beta chains share one sample of origin, sequenced in a study of blood T cells in healthy people across ages. Sample-barcoded 5' priming and a J-beta primer mix drove a second PCR of roughly 7 to 11 cycles. In TCRdb, the 5' RACE reads were re-called with MiXCR into one record per CDR3 protein. Here the sample spans 800,000 to 900,000 distinct CDR3 sequences, around 62% being singletons. Sequenced input: blood. The receptors come from a man in his thirties or forties in good health.

The genes are TRBV27 and TRBJ2-3; D gene unclear. Trimming cost V 9 bases and J 5 bases, with 18 bases left between them. The germline V gene has CDR1 MNHEY and CDR2 SMNVEV (reference sequence). The CDR3 contains 14 residues. As DNA, the CDR3 is TGTGCCAGTCAGTTCTGGGGTATGGGAGATACGCAGTATTTT. Its protein product is CASQFWGMGDTQYF.

V and J are TRBV29-1 and TRBJ2-7; TRBD2 matches 9 bases. Germline CDR1 reads SQVTM; CDR2 reads ANQGSEA. V lost 5 bases, J lost 2 bases, and 7 bases stayed unmatched. The CDR3 runs 14 residues. The CDR3 loop reads CSVTLAGSPYEQYF. CDR3 in DNA: TGCAGCGTTACTCTAGCGGGGAGTCCCTACGAGCAGTACTTC.

This clonotype appeared a single time. The genes are TRBV2 and TRBJ2-1; 14 nucleotides match TRBD2. From germline, CDR1 is SNHLY and CDR2 FYNNEI. V lost 6 bases to trimming and J lost 6 bases; unmatched junction nucleotides: 4. The CDR3 spans 15 residues. The CDR3 spells CASRTGLAGGNEQFF. The CDR3 nucleotides are TGTGCCAGCAGGACCGGACTAGCGGGGGGCAATGAGCAGTTCTTC.